The clone carrying this TCR beta chain appeared a single time. Recovery meant two consecutive negative NP/OP PCR tests, professional clearance, or resolved symptoms. In the original processing: Amplification of reference gene primers was used by the study to estimate nucleated cell counts. The repertoire was sequenced with immunoSEQ multiplex PCR; TCRdb's copy has only in-frame clones and lacks some. V and J calls and clone size are copied from that table; D and trimming were computed from the DNA. The repertoire consists of about 260,000 clones, with about 83% occurring once and the leading ten covering roughly 1.9%. The sample belongs to a study of blood T cell repertoires in COVID-19. Deletions cut 8 bases from V and 0 bases from J, with 16 bases between. The germline V gene has CDR1 LNHDA and CDR2 SQIVND (reference sequence). This CDR3 has 16 amino acids.

The J gene is TRBJ2-2, the V gene TRBV19, with D hard to call. This TCR derives from a woman in her 50s who had recovered from COVID-19. Sequencing used PBMCs or T cells enriched from blood (not recorded which). The CDR3 loop is CASGVISYPNTGELFF. The CDR3 DNA reads TGTGCCAGTGGAGTCATCTCCTACCCGAACACCGGGGAGCTGTTTTTT.